This T cell receptor beta chain was obtained from a study of cytotoxic CD8 clonotypes in ibrutinib-treated CLL. Generated by immunoSEQ multiplex PCR, the TCRdb table keeps only in-frame clones and is missing some. Found here are 150,000 or so clones, approximately 77% of them singletons; the top ten hold around 30%. This clone was detected once. The CDR3 is 16 amino acids. Germline values: CDR1 KGHSH, CDR2 LQKENI. The V gene lost 1 base and the J gene lost 1 base, with 8 bases spanning the gap. The sequences come from PBMCs, collected after 12 months of ibrutinib treatment. The sequence was obtained from a human donor with chronic lymphocytic leukemia. The V and J genes are TRBV18 and TRBJ2-6; D perhaps matches TRBD1 (6 bases). CDR3 bases: TGTGCCAGCTCACCACAGCAGGGGTCTGGGGCCAACGTCCTGACTTTC. This encodes CASSPQQGSGANVLTF.